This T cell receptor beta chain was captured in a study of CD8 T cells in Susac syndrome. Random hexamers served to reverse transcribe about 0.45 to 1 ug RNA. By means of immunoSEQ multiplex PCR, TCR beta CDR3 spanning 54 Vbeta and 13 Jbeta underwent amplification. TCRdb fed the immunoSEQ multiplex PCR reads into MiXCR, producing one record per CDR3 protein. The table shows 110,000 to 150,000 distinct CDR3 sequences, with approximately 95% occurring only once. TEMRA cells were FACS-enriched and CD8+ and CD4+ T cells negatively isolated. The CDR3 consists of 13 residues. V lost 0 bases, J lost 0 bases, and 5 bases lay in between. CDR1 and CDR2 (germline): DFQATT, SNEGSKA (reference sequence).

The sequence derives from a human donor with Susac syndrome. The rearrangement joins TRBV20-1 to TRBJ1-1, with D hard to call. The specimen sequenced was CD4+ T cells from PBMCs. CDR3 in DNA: TGCAGTGCTAGAGAGACTTTGAACACTGAAGCTTTCTTT. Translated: CSARETLNTEAFF.